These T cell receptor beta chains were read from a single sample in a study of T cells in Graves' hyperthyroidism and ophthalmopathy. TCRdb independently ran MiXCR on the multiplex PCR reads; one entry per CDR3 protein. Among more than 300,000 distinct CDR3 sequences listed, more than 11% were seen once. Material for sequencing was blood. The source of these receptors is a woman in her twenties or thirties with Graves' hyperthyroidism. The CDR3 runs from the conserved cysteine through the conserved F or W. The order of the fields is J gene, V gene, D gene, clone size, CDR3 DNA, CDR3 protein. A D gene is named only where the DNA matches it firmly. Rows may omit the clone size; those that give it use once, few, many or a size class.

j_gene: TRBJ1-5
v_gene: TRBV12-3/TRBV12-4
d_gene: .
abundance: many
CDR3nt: TGTGCCAGCAGTAGGGAGAGGTACAGGGACTATAGCAATCAGCCCCAGCATTTT
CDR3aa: CASSRERYRDYSNQPQHF

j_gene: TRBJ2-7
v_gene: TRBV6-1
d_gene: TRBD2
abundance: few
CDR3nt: TGTGCCAGCAGCGCACGGGCGGGAGGGCCATACGAGCAGTACTTC
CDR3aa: CASSARAGGPYEQYF

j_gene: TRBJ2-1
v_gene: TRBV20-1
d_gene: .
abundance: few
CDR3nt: TGCAGTGCTACCAAGCGGAGCTCCTACAATGAGCAGTTCTTC
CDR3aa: CSATKRSSYNEQFF

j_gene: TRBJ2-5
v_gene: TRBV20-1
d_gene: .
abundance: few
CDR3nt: TGCAGCCGCGGGTCCAGGGACTTC
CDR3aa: CSRGSRDF

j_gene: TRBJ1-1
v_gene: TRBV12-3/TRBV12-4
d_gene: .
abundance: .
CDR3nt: TGTGCCAGCAGTTTAGATGGGGGAACTGAAGCTTTCTTT
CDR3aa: CASSLDGGTEAFF

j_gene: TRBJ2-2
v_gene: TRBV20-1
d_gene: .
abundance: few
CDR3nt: TGCAGTGCTAGTAGGGCAGGACAGAACACCGGGGAGCTGTTTTTT
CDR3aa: CSASRAGQNTGELFF

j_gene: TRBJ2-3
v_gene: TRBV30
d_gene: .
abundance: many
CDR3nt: TGTGCCTGGAGAGACGACAGGGATACGCAGTATTTT
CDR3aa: CAWRDDRDTQYF

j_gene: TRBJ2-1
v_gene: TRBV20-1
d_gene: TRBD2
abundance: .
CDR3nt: TGCAGTGCTAGAGCCCCGGGGTCTCTAGCGGGAGGGCCCAATGAGCAGTTCTTC
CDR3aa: CSARAPGSLAGGPNEQFF

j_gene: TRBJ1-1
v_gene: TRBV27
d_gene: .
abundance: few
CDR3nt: TGTGCCAGCAGTTTGTATTGGCTACCCGGCGGAGCTTTCTTT
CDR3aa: CASSLYWLPGGAFF

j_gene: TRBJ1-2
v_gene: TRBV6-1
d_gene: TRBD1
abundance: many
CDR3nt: TGTGCCAGCAGACCAGGGACAGTCTATGGCTACACCTTC
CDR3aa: CASRPGTVYGYTF

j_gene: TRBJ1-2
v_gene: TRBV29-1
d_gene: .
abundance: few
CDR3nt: TGCAGCGTGGTGACAAGCTATGGCTACACCTTC
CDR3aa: CSVVTSYGYTF

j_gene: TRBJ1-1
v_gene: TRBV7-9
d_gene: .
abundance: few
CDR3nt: TGTGCCAGCAGCCCCTCGGTTACCATGAACACTGAAGCTTTCTTT
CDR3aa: CASSPSVTMNTEAFF

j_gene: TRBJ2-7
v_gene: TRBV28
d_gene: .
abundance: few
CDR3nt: TGTACCAGCATTGTACAGGGCTCGAAGGACGAGCAGTACTTC
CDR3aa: CTSIVQGSKDEQYF

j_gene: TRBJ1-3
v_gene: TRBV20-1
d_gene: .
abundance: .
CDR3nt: TGCAGTGCTATCACGGACCGGCGCTCTGGAAACACCATATATTTT
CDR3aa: CSAITDRRSGNTIYF

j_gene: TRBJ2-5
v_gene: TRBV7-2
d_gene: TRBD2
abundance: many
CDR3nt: TGTGCCAGCAGCTGGGAGACTAGCAGGGAGACCCAGTACTTC
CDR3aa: CASSWETSRETQYF

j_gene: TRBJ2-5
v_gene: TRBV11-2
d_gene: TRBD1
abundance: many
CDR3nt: TGTGCCAGCAGCCAGGGACAGGGTCAAGAGACCCAGTACTTC
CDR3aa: CASSQGQGQETQYF

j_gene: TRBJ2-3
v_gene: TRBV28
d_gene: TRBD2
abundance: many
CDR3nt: TGTGCCAGCAGGGATCGTCTAGCGGGAGTAACAGATACGCAGTATTTT
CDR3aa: CASRDRLAGVTDTQYF

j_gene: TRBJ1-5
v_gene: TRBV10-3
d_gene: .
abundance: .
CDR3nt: TGTGCCATCAGTGCCGGGGTCGGGCAGCCCCAGCATTTT
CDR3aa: CAISAGVGQPQHF

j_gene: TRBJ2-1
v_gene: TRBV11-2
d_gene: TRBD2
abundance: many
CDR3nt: TGTGCCAGCAGGCAACTAGCGGGAGGGCCCGACTACTACAATGAGCAGTTCTTC
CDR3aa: CASRQLAGGPDYYNEQFF

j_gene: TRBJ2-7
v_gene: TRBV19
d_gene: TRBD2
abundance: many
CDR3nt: TGTGCCAGTAGCGGCCGGGAGGGCCGCAACGAGCAGTACTTC
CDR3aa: CASSGREGRNEQYF

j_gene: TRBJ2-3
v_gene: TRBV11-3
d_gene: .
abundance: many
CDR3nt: TGTGCCAGCAGCGAAGGGGGAGGTCAAGATACGCAGTATTTT
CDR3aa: CASSEGGGQDTQYF

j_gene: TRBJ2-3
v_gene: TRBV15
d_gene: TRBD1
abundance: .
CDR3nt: TGTGCCACCAGCACCCCGGAACAGGGGTGGCACACAGATACGCAGTATTTT
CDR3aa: CATSTPEQGWHTDTQYF

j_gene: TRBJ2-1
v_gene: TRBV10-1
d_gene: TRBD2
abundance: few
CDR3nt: TGCGCCAGCAGTGAGGGCGTAGCGGGAAGGGGTTATAAGCAGTTCTTC
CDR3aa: CASSEGVAGRGYKQFF

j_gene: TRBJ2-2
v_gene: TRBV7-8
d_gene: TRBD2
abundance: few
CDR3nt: TGTGCCAGCAGCCTAGCGGGAGCCTACACCGGGGAGCTGTTTTTT
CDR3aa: CASSLAGAYTGELFF

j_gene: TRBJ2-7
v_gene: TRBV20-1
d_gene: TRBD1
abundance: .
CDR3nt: TGCAGTGCTAGACTAGAGGGGGCACTTATCCGTTCCTACGAGCAGTACTTC
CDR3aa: CSARLEGALIRSYEQYF

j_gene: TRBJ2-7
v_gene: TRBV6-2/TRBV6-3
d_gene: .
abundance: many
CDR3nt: TGTGCCAGCAGTGGCCCGGACGCGCCCTACGAGCAGTACTTC
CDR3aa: CASSGPDAPYEQYF

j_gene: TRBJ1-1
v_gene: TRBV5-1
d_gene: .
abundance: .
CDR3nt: TGCGCCAGCAGCCCGCGGGTCTCAATAAACACTGAAGCTTTCTTT
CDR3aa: CASSPRVSINTEAFF

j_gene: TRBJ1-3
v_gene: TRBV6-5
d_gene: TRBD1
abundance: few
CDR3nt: TGTGCCAGCAGTTACTCAACAGGGGCTGGAAACACCATATATTTT
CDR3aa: CASSYSTGAGNTIYF

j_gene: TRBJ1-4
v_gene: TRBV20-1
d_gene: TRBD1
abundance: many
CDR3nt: TGCAGTGCTACCGGGACAGGGACCTTGCAGACAACTAATGAAAAACTGTTTTTT
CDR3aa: CSATGTGTLQTTNEKLFF

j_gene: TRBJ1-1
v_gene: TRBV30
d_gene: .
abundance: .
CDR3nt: TGTGCCTGTAATCAAGGGAAGAACACTGAAGCTTTCTTT
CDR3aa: CACNQGKNTEAFF

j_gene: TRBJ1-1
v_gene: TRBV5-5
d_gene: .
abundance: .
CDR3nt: TGTGCCAGCAGTTGGGACACAGGCACTGAAGCTTTCTTT
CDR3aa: CASSWDTGTEAFF

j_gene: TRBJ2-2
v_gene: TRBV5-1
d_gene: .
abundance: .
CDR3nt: TGCGCCAGCAGCCGGGGACCTACCGGGGAGCTGTTTTTT
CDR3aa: CASSRGPTGELFF

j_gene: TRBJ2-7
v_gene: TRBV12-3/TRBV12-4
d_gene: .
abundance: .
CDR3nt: TGTGCCAGCAGTTTAGAGATCTACGAGCAGTACTTC
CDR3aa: CASSLEIYEQYF

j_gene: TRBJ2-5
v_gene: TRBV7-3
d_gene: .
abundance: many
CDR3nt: TGTGCCAGCAGGGCGACCAGAGTGGCTCAAGAGACCCAGTACTTC
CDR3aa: CASRATRVAQETQYF

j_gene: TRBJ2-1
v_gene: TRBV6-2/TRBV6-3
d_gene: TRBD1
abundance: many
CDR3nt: TGTGCCAGCAGTTACCTCCGGACAGGGAAGAATGAGCAGTTCTTC
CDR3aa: CASSYLRTGKNEQFF

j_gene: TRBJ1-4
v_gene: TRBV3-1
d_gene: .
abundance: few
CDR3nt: TGTGCCAGCAGCTCGGAATGGGGCCCGGGGGAAAAACTGTTTTTT
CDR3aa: CASSSEWGPGEKLFF

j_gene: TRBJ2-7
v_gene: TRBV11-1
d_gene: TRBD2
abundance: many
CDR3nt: TGTGCCAGCAGCTTTGATAGCGGGAGGGCATTGGAGCAGTACTTC
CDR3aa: CASSFDSGRALEQYF

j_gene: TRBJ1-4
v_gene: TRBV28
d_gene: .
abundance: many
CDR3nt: TGTGCCAGCAATCCACAGGGTATCTGGGAAAAACTGTTTTTT
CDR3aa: CASNPQGIWEKLFF

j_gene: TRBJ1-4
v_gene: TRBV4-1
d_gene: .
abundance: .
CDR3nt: TGCGCCAGCAGCCAAGTAAAGGACAGTGCGACAACTAATGAAAAACTGTTTTTT
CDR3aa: CASSQVKDSATTNEKLFF

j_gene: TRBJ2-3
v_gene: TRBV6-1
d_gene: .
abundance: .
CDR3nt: TGTGCCACTTCTATGGGGGCCGCAGATACGCAGTATTTT
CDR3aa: CATSMGAADTQYF

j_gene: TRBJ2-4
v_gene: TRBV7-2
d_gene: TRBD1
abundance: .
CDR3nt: TGTGCCAGCAGGCCGGGACAGGGTGAAAACATTCAGTACTTC
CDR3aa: CASRPGQGENIQYF

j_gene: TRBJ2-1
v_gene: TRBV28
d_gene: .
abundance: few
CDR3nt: TGTGCCAGCAGTTTATATTGGGCAGGTCCGTATGAGCAGTTCTTC
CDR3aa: CASSLYWAGPYEQFF

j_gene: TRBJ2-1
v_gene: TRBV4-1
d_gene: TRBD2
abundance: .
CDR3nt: TGCGCCAGCAGCCAAGATCCTAGCGGAAGATACAATGAGCAGTTCTTC
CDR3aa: CASSQDPSGRYNEQFF

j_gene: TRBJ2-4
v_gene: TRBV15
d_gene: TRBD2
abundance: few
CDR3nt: TGTGCCACCAGCGAAAAGCGGGAGGGAAACATTCAGTACTTC
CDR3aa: CATSEKREGNIQYF

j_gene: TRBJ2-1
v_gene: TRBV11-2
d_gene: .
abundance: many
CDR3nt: TGTGCCAGCAGTCGGGGTACCAATGAGCAGTTCTTC
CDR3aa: CASSRGTNEQFF

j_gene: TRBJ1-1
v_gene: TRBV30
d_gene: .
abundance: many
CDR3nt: TGTGCCTGGAAAAGAAACTGGGGCATCACTGAAGCTTTCTTT
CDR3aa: CAWKRNWGITEAFF

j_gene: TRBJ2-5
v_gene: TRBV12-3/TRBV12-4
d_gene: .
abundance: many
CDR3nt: TGTGCCAGCACCGAGGGGAGCGGGCCCCTCCAGTACTTC
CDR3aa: CASTEGSGPLQYF

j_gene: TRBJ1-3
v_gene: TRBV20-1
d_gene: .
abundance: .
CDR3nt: TGCAGTGCTAGAGAACAGTTCAGCTCTGGAAACACCATATATTTT
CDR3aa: CSAREQFSSGNTIYF

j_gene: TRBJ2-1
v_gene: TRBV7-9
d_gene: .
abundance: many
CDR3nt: TGTGCCAGCAGCTTACACAATGAGCAGTTCTTC
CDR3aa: CASSLHNEQFF

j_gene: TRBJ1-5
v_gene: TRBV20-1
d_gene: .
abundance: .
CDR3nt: TGCAGTGCTAGTAGGGCTAGCAATCAGCCCCAGCATTTT
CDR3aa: CSASRASNQPQHF

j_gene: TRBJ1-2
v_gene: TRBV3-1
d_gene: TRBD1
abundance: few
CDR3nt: TGTGCCAGCAGCACTACAGGGGGCGACTATGATGGCTACACCTTC
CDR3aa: CASSTTGGDYDGYTF

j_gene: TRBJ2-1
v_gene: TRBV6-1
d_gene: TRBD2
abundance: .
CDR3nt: TGTGCCAGCAGTGAAGGGAGGGAGGGATCCTACAATGAGCAGTTCTTC
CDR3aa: CASSEGREGSYNEQFF

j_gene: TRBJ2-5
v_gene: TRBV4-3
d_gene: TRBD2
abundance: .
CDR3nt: TGCGCCAGCAGCCAAGATGCGGGAGAGGGTGAGACCCAGTACTTC
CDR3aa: CASSQDAGEGETQYF

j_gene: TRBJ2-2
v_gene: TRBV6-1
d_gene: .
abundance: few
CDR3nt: TGTGCCAACAGCCGTCCTAAGAAGACAGAGAACACCGGGGAGCTGTTTTTT
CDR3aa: CANSRPKKTENTGELFF

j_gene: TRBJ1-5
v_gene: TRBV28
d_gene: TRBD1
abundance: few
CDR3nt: TGTGCCAGCAGCAAGACAGGGTATTGGAATCAGCCCCAGCATTTT
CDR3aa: CASSKTGYWNQPQHF